This T cell receptor (beta chain) appears in the sequencing data of a study of blood T cell repertoires in COVID-19. Looking at the study overall: The samples span acute and convalescent COVID-19 from the United States, Italy and Spain. Sources were T cells, B-cell-depleted T cells, or PBMCs; the material itself was cDNA or gDNA.

How the authors handled the data: Amplification of reference gene primers was used by the study to estimate nucleated cell counts. Generated by immunoSEQ multiplex PCR, the TCRdb table keeps only in-frame clones and is missing some. The V and J calls and clone size come from that table; D and trimming were worked out from the DNA. The sample has about 230,000 clones; around 83% are singletons. The CDR3 is made up of 13 amino acids. Germline assignment: CDR1 DFQATT and CDR2 SNEGSKA (reference sequence). Trimming took 3 bases from V and 0 from J, leaving 9 bases between them. The genes are TRBV20-1 and TRBJ2-7; TRBD1 is a possible D gene (5 bases). This sequence was found in a woman between 45 and 60 years old with acute or convalescent COVID-19. Sequences were obtained from peripheral blood. The DNA of the CDR3 is TGCAGTGCTAGTCGGCAGGGCTCCTACGAGCAGTACTTC. Protein sequence: CSASRQGSYEQYF.